This note documents a single TCR beta chain sequence. In the original processing: Estimates of nucleated cell counts were drawn from the amplification of reference gene primers. The protocol was immunoSEQ multiplex PCR, while the TCRdb copy is restricted to in-frame clones and leaves out a portion. V and J calls and clone size are given by that table; D and trimming were obtained from the DNA. The sample has 180,000 or so clones; roughly 78% are singletons. The data belong to a study of blood T cell repertoires in COVID-19. Study context: Spain, Italy and the United States supplied samples that represented acute and convalescent COVID-19. The analysed material was cDNA or gDNA that came from T cells, B-cell-depleted T cells, or PBMCs.

CDR1 and CDR2 from the germline V gene are SGHAT and FQNNGV. The CDR3 runs to 15 residues. V lost 4 bases to trimming and J lost 6 bases; unmatched junction nucleotides: 11. Sequencing was performed on peripheral blood. The receptor comes from a woman over 75 with active or convalescent COVID-19. This chain uses TRBV11-2 with TRBJ1-2; TRBD1 matches 7 bases. The DNA of the CDR3 is TGTGCCAGCAGCTCTCTCCGGACAGGACTTGATGGCTACACCTTC. Translated: CASSSLRTGLDGYTF.